Included here is one T cell receptor beta chain sequence, with context. This CDR3 is built from 12 residues. V was cut by 8 bases and J by 5 bases, with 12 bases left in between. Germline CDR1 ENHRY, CDR2 SYGVKD. The record originates from a study of control samples from healthy donors and cancer patients. Here immunoSEQ multiplex PCR was the method, and the copy in TCRdb shows in-frame clones only, minus some. The sample contains more than 85,000 clones, roughly 89% of which appear only once. The rearrangement links TRBV10-3 to TRBJ2-5; a possible D gene is TRBD2 (6 bases). Sequenced input: blood. This sequence was found in a woman aged 50 to 60 in good health. CDR3 sequence: CAISGGAETQYF. The CDR3 coding sequence is TGTGCCATCTCCGGCGGGGCCGAGACCCAGTACTTC.